This TCR beta chain is drawn from a study of identical twins listed by TCRdb under 2016. Background on the whole study: TCR alpha and beta repertoires from monozygotic twins, unrelated adults of various ages and cord blood were deep-sequenced to test whether fetal clonotypes persist. To rule out contamination, the twin experiments were replicated at different times with different library preparation protocols.

In regard to this clonotype: No antigen is known for it. No much larger clonotype is one base removed from it; base qualities were not supplied.

Study-wide conclusions, independent of this receptor: Zero-insertion analyses could be partly confounded by invariant T cells such as MAIT and iNKT, although diverse VJ usage argued against such confounding for most clonotypes. Because the same donors could not be followed over many years, the conclusions depended on cross-sectional statistical analysis. Out-of-frame TCR alpha sharing in monozygotic twins was systematically underestimated by recombination models, whereas sharing between unrelated individuals was in agreement with the recombination models. Excess twin sharing in beta out-of-frame sequences was weaker because fewer shared sequences lowered the signal-to-noise ratio. Out-of-frame TCR alpha sequences shared between twins showed an excess of low generation-probability sequences compared with coincidental sharing between unrelated individuals. Fewer insertions were carried by abundant cord blood beta clonotypes; a weaker similar trend was observed in young adult naive repertoires, while no such trend was observed in memory repertoires.

Every donor in the study was a healthy Caucasian. Three pairs of female monozygotic twins, all aged about 18 to 30 years, were included in the twin cohort. Peripheral blood mononuclear cells were the source from which RNA for the TCR libraries was isolated. The library was built by means of 5' RACE. This sample was sequenced with an Illumina HiSeq 2000. A universal primer binding site was introduced by template switching, and a unique molecular identifier was present in the final cDNA, enabling accurate counting of TCR cDNA molecules. Specific primers in the conserved constant-segment region were used to synthesize first-strand cDNA for the TCR alpha and beta chains. To control for contamination, every cDNA library carried two barcodes: a SMART-Mk sample barcode plus Illumina barcodes. TruSeq adapter sequences, together with Illumina sample barcodes, were added in two successive PCR steps. TCR alpha and beta cDNA libraries were sequenced on the Illumina HiSeq platform with custom primers. The published analysis was carried out like this. MiGEC was used to process raw reads and extract unique molecular identifiers, and MiXCR was used to find CDR3 positions. For each individual, recombination models were inferred using an EM algorithm with the repgenHMM and IGoR tools. Shared clonotype analysis was performed with the tcR package in R, normalizing sharing by the product of cloneset sizes. To study raw recombination without the effects of thymic and clonal selection, out-of-frame nonproductive sequences were analyzed. TCRdb passed the public sequencing reads through fastp at Q25 and MiXCR, retaining productive beta sequences. Each entry merges the rows of one CDR3 protein and shows their most common DNA and genes. TCRdb, rather than the study authors, made the V and J calls. This sample is represented by over 600,000 distinct CDR3 sequences; over 20% of them were singletons. In total, the top ten clones hold more than 4% of the sample.

As encoded in the germline V gene (reference sequence), CDR1 is SEHNR while CDR2 is FQNEAQ. The germline V and J ends show losses of 5 bases and 3 bases respectively, and no gene match explains 10 bases of the junction. Reading from cysteine to phenylalanine, the CDR3 counts 17 amino acids. Kept here is only the CDR3 DNA, which spans 51 bases and is read in frame from base 1. A further study also used this sample, focusing on T cells expressing NK-cell markers. In that second paper, the authors write: About 8 donors provided sorted CD3+CD56+NKG2C+, CD3+CD56+NKG2C- and CD3+CD56-NKG2C+ T-cell subsets, whose TCR beta-chain repertoires were profiled. Of the eight sequenced donors, seven were found to be HCMV-seropositive and one was found to be HCMV-seronegative. In several experiments an anti-gammadeltaTCR antibody was added to restrict sorting to alphabetaTCR-expressing T cells. For roughly six donors, the dominant CD3+CD56+NKG2C+ clonotypes were among the top 10 CD8+ clonotypes and accounted for about 1.0-7.5% of CD8+ T cells. Those dominant clonotypes were again the most abundant among CD3+CD56-NKG2C+ cells in several donors, at roughly 25-65%. It remained unclear whether the expanded NKG2C-expressing T cell clones were specific for HCMV antigens. The eight sequenced donors were randomly selected healthy volunteers, three men and five women. A commercial ELISA kit detecting HCMV-specific IgG in serum was used to determine HCMV serostatus. For about 6 donors, unsorted PBMC were also used to sequence bulk peripheral blood T-cell repertoires. MIGEC was used to demultiplex reads and group reads by UMI, and MiTCR was used to assemble and quantify clonotypes. To exclude erroneous sequences, any TCR cDNA sequence not supported by at least two reads was discarded. Downstream repertoire analysis used the tcR package, and clonotypes were matched across fractions by CDR3 nucleotide sequence plus V segment. VDJmatch was used to annotate antigen specificity against VDJdb, with one amino acid substitution in CDR3 allowed.

Sequencing was done on a sample of PBMCs. The TCR sequence derives from a young woman in good health. The rearrangement combines TRBV7-9 with TRBJ2-2, with 9 middle bases fitting TRBD1. The bases read TGTGCCAGCAGCCGCCCCGGACAGGGGACCCACACCGGGGAGCTGTTTTTT. Its product reads: CASSRPGQGTHTGELFF.